The 19 T cell receptor beta chains below come from one sample, sequenced in a study of T cell responses to AZD1222 COVID-19 vaccine. Generated by immunoSEQ multiplex PCR, the TCRdb table keeps only in-frame clones and is missing some. The table has tens of thousands of clones, 80% to 90% seen once. Sample: peripheral blood, taken 28 days after the second AZD1222 dose. Source of these receptors: an adult who received the AZD1222 COVID-19 vaccine.

The chain recombines TRBV28 with TRBJ2-1; TRBD2 agrees at 14 bases. The V segment lost 4 bases and the J segment 9 bases; nucleotides outside the gene matches: 8. The CDR3 is 16 amino acids. Germline V gene data show CDR1 as MDHEN and CDR2 as SYDVKM. This CDR3 is CASSSQTSGRAAEQFF. The CDR3 nucleotides are TGTGCCAGCAGTTCTCAGACTAGCGGGAGGGCCGCTGAGCAGTTCTTC.

The chain employs TRBV7-3 and TRBJ2-5; tentative D call: TRBD2 (6 bases). The germline CDR1 and CDR2 sequences are SGHTA and FQGTGA. The V end lost 3 bases, the J end lost 7 bases, and 12 bases lay between the germline ends. The CDR3 is made up of 13 amino acids. CDR3 loop: CASSLVGSSTQYF. The CDR3 DNA sequence: TGTGCCAGCAGCTTGGTCGGGAGCTCGACCCAGTACTTC. The full variable domain, rest sourced from reference TRBV7-3 and TRBJ2-5, is GAGVSQTPSNKVTEKGKYVELRCDPISGHTALYWYRQSLGQGPEFLIYFQGTGAADDSGLPNDRFFAVRPEGSVSTLKIQRTERGDSAVYLCASSLVGSSTQYFGPGTRLLVL.

The genes are TRBV15 and TRBJ1-6, with D uncertain. The CDR3 totals 16 residues. CDR1 is LNHNV and CDR2 is YYDKDF in the germline V gene (reference sequence). V lost 0 bases and J 9 bases, leaving 15 bases between the germline ends. In nucleotides, the CDR3 is TGTGCCACCAGCAGAGATCTGATCAGAAAGGGTTCACCCCTCCACTTT. It translates to CATSRDLIRKGSPLHF.

The chain employs TRBV28 and TRBJ1-2, with 7 nucleotides matching TRBD1. CDR1 and CDR2 (germline): MDHEN, SYDVKM. After removal of 5 bases from V and 4 bases from J, the junction contained 10 bases not matched to a gene. The CDR3 is 15 residues long. This chain's CDR3 is CASSHSTGARYGYTF. The CDR3 DNA follows: TGTGCCAGCAGTCACTCAACAGGGGCCCGCTATGGCTACACCTTC.

CDR3 nucleotide sequence: TGTGCCAGCAGCACCGGGACTAGCGTGTACAATGAGCAGTTCTTC. Translation gives CASSTGTSVYNEQFF. The chain joins TRBV5-4 to TRBJ2-1; 10 bases agree with TRBD2. CDR1 and CDR2 from the germline V gene are SGHNT and YYREEE (reference sequence). The CDR3 covers 15 residues. J was trimmed by 4 bases and V by 4 bases; bases with no gene match: 5. Drawing the rest from reference TRBV5-4 and TRBJ2-1, the complete variable domain is ETGVTQSPTHLIKTRGQQVTLRCSSQSGHNTVSWYQQALGQGPQFIFQYYREEENGRGNFPPRFSGLQFPNYSSELNVNALELDDSALYLCASSTGTSVYNEQFFGPGTRLTVL.

The chain has TRBV30 and TRBJ1-2; D ambiguous. Germline-derived CDR1 and CDR2 are GTSNPN and SVGIG (reference sequence). The V end was cut by 4 bases, the J end by 0 bases, with 6 bases between. The CDR3 runs to 12 residues. The CDR3 sequence is CAWKWANYGYTF. The CDR3 region has the DNA TGTGCCTGGAAGTGGGCTAACTATGGCTACACCTTC.

The rearrangement uses TRBV2 and TRBJ1-1, with D perhaps TRBD1 (6 bases). CDR3 length equals 13 residues. V dropped 5 bases and J dropped 3 bases, with 10 bases sitting between them. Germline CDR1 SNHLY, CDR2 FYNNEI. CDR3 DNA: TGTGCCAGCAGTAACAGGGTAGACACTGAAGCTTTCTTT. Its translation is CASSNRVDTEAFF.

V and J are TRBV27 and TRBJ2-1, with 12 bases identical to TRBD2. V shed 5 bases and J 2 bases; nucleotides not matched to a gene: 4. This CDR3 contains 16 residues. CDR1 is MNHEY and CDR2 is SMNVEV in the germline V gene (reference sequence). CDR3 DNA: TGTGCCAGCAGTCCCGGACTAGCGGGGACCTACAATGAGCAGTTCTTC. Translation gives CASSPGLAGTYNEQFF.

The chain joins TRBV29-1 to TRBJ1-2, with D perhaps TRBD1 (5 bases). Germline V CDR1 and CDR2: SQVTM, ANQGSEA. Trimming left V 4 bases short and J 8 bases short, with 17 bases between. This CDR3 is 13 amino acids long. The CDR3 reads CSVASGGRSGYTF. The CDR3, as DNA: TGCAGCGTTGCTTCGGGGGGAAGGAGCGGCTACACCTTC.

The chain combines TRBV24-1 with TRBJ2-7; TRBD1 matches at 8 bases. Germline-derived CDR1 and CDR2 are KGHDR and SFDVKD. Trimming cost V 4 bases and J 10 bases; bases outside gene matches: 8. The CDR3 spans 13 residues. The CDR3 DNA sequence: TGTGCCACCAGTGACCCAGGACAGGGCTTTCAGTACTTC. Its translation: CATSDPGQGFQYF.

V and J are TRBV19 and TRBJ2-6; a weak D match, TRBD1 (6 bases). The germline V gene encodes CDR1 LNHDA and CDR2 SQIVND (reference sequence). There are 15 residues in the CDR3. V lost 7 bases, J lost 2 bases, and 12 bases lay in between. The DNA for the CDR3 is TGTGCCAGTATGGAAACAGGGCCTGGGGCCAACGTCCTGACTTTC. Its protein is CASMETGPGANVLTF.

This clone was seen a handful of times. The chain has TRBV28 and TRBJ1-4; D call uncertain. V gave up 3 bases and J gave up 1 base, with 9 bases separating them. CDR3 length equals 15 residues. The germline gives CDR1 MDHEN, CDR2 SYDVKM. CDR3 nucleotides: TGTGCCAGCAGTTTTCTTTTGGAAACTAATGAAAAACTGTTTTTT. It yields the protein CASSFLLETNEKLFF.

The V call is TRBV9, the J call TRBJ2-2, with 9 bases that match TRBD2. The CDR3 extends over 15 amino acids. After removal of 3 bases from V and 2 bases from J, the junction contained 2 bases not matched to a gene. Per germline, CDR1 SGDLS and CDR2 YYNGEE. DNA of the CDR3: TGTGCCAGCAGCGAGACTAGCGGAAACACCGGGGAGCTGTTTTTT. Protein sequence: CASSETSGNTGELFF.

This clone was seen a single time. This rearrangement joins TRBV27 to TRBJ2-1; D ambiguous. The V end was cut by 2 bases, the J end by 1 base, with 12 bases between. Germline V gives CDR1 MNHEY, CDR2 SMNVEV (reference sequence). This CDR3 contains 16 residues. CDR3 coding DNA: TGTGCCAGCAGTTTACGAGCCAGGCAATCCTACAATGAGCAGTTCTTC. Amino acids: CASSLRARQSYNEQFF.

This clone has more than one count but fewer than ten. Different DNA sequences within this sample yield the same CDR3. V and J are TRBV19 and TRBJ2-3; maybe TRBD2 (7 bases). The CDR3 spans 15 residues. The V gene lost 7 bases and the J gene lost 1 base, with 15 bases spanning the gap. Germline V lookup: CDR1 LNHDA, CDR2 SQIVND (reference sequence). The CDR3 nucleotides read TGTGCCAGTACTTCTGGGGGGGCTGGCACAGATACGCAGTATTTT. Protein sequence: CASTSGGAGTDTQYF.

This sequence joins TRBV30 and TRBJ1-2; no clear D gene. The V gene's germline CDR1 is GTSNPN and CDR2 SVGIG (reference sequence). The V gene lost 2 bases and the J gene lost 0 bases, with 7 bases spanning the gap. The CDR3 covers 13 residues. The CDR3 sequence is CAWSPGANYGYTF. In DNA, the CDR3 is TGTGCCTGGAGTCCCGGAGCTAACTATGGCTACACCTTC.

V gene TRBV6-1 combines with J gene TRBJ1-1; D gene uncertain. Germline loops: CDR1 MNHNS, CDR2 SASEGT. CDR3 length equals 13 residues. V dropped 7 bases and J dropped 5 bases, with 14 bases sitting between them. The CDR3 region has the DNA TGTGCCAGCAATCTGGGCCTTGGGACTGAAGCTTTCTTT. Protein product: CASNLGLGTEAFF.

The genes are TRBV4-1 and TRBJ1-4; the D is unclear. The V end was cut by 2 bases, the J end by 3 bases, with 13 bases between. The CDR3 covers 16 residues. Per the germline V gene, CDR1 is MGHRA and CDR2 is YSYEKL. The CDR3 region is CASSQPGGAANEKLFF. As DNA, the CDR3 is TGCGCCAGCAGCCAACCCGGAGGAGCCGCTAATGAAAAACTGTTTTTT.

The chain combines TRBV5-8 with TRBJ2-1; 10 bases match TRBD1. Germline-derived CDR1 and CDR2 are SGHTS and YDEGEE. Germline trimming cut 5 bases from V and 7 bases from J; bases unmatched to any gene: 9. This CDR3 is built from 15 residues. The CDR3: CASSYRDRGVNEQFF. CDR3 nucleotides: TGTGCCAGCAGTTACCGGGACAGGGGAGTAAATGAGCAGTTCTTC.